The 5 T cell receptor beta chains in this list originate from one sample, sequenced in a study of early T cells in non-severe SARS-CoV-2 infection (dated by TCRdb to the early 2020s). The library was prepared using 5' RACE. Data came from a NextSeq 500. TCRdb redid the processing of the public reads, applying fastp at Q25 and MiXCR, and retained in-frame beta chains. When rows share a CDR3 protein, they turn into one entry using the most common DNA and genes. The sample table shows roughly 120,000 distinct CDR3 sequences, and 14% to 15% are seen once. The top ten hold about a fifth of the sample. Sequencing used whole blood. The receptors here all came from an adult who was a healthcare worker with PCR-confirmed SARS-CoV-2 infection or an uninfected control (not recorded which).

The chain is built from TRBV4-2 and TRBJ2-3; the D gene is possibly TRBD2 (5 bases). Trimming left V 1 base short and J 0 bases short, with 14 bases between. This CDR3 comprises 17 residues. Per the germline V gene, CDR1 is LGHNA and CDR2 is YNFKEQ. The CDR3 nucleotides are TGTGCCAGCAGCCAAGCCCCCACCGGGATTAGCACAGATACGCAGTATTTT. Protein product: CASSQAPTGISTDTQYF.

This clonotype was detected a few times. V gene TRBV19 combines with J gene TRBJ1-5; 7 nucleotides line up with TRBD1. The germline CDR1 and CDR2 sequences are LNHDA and SQIVND (reference sequence). This CDR3 contains 16 residues. Unmatched junction bases numbered 14, after V lost 5 bases and J lost 7 bases. CDR3 amino acids: CASSAGTANKIQPQHF. As DNA, the CDR3 is TGTGCCAGTAGTGCCGGGACAGCGAATAAGATCCAGCCCCAGCATTTT.

CDR3 in DNA: TGTGCCAGCAGTTTCGAAGGCGATACGCAGTATTTT. Its translation: CASSFEGDTQYF. V usage is TRBV6-2 or TRBV6-3 and J usage is TRBJ2-3, with unresolved D. Trimming shortened V by 4 bases and J by 6 bases, and 8 bases separated the two germline ends. CDR3 length: 12 amino acids. Germline CDR1 is MNHEY and CDR2 is SVGEGT.

This clonotype occurred a few times. This chain links TRBV28 with TRBJ1-6; 7 bases map to TRBD1. V shed 6 bases, J shed 9 bases, and the junction held 11 bases outside the gene matches. The CDR3 is 15 residues long. Per germline, CDR1 MDHEN and CDR2 SYDVKM. The CDR3 reads CASSGYDRASSPLHF. CDR3 coding DNA: TGTGCCAGCAGCGGCTACGACAGGGCCAGTTCACCCCTCCACTTT.

The chain links TRBV7-2 to TRBJ2-5; D is possibly TRBD1 or TRBD2 (5 bases each). The CDR3 is 15 amino acids. V lost 6 bases to trimming and J lost 6 bases, with 20 bases between them. Germline V gene sequence: CDR1 SGHTA, CDR2 FQGNSA. The CDR3 reads CASSPRDGSVKTQYF. CDR3 bases: TGTGCCAGCAGTCCTCGGGACGGTTCAGTAAAGACCCAGTACTTC.